This TCR beta chain came from a study of T cell responses to AZD1222 COVID-19 vaccine. Study results and caveats: The number of AZD1222 recipients seropositive at baseline was only five or six. Clonal diversity was possibly underestimated; the donors were predominantly white British and more often female. Unmutated variant regions are reportedly the target of nearly half of TCRs that are spike-specific. Spike was spanned by vaccine-associated CD4 TCRs, with dominance at 160-218 and 743-854.

Comments on this clone: Its antigen is as yet unknown.

Repertoires were generated with immunoSEQ multiplex PCR, while TCRdb's copy carries only in-frame clones and drops some. The sample yields 150,000 to 200,000 clones, roughly 88% seen once. The source is an adult in good health. Specimen: peripheral blood, collected on day 0 of AZD1222 vaccination.

CDR3 coding DNA: TGTGCCACCAGTGGGGGAACGGGGACTGAAGCTTTCTTT. This codes for CATSGGTGTEAFF. This chain connects TRBV24-1 to TRBJ1-1; no definite D call. Trimming took 5 bases from V and 5 from J, leaving 11 bases between them. The CDR3 contains 13 residues. Germline CDR1 and CDR2: KGHDR and SFDVKD.